Listed here are 2 T cell receptor beta chains from one sample, sequenced in a study of cytomegalovirus exposure and HLA in healthy donors. Vbeta (60) and Jbeta (13) primers were used in the PCR. The protocol was immunoSEQ multiplex PCR, while the TCRdb copy is restricted to in-frame clones and leaves out a portion. The repertoire has about 89,000 clones, roughly 85% of them found once; the top ten carry around 7%. The material sequenced was PBMCs. These receptors originate from a man between 35 and 55 years old in good health and CMV-seropositive.

The chain carries TRBV23-1 and TRBJ1-5, with D possibly being TRBD1 (6 bases). TRBV23-1 is an ORF for which the function is uncertain. This CDR3 is 18 amino acids long. Trimming took 4 bases from V and 0 from J, leaving 19 bases between them. This chain's CDR3 is CASSRSIPRTVSNQPQHF. In DNA form, the CDR3 reads TGCGCCAGCAGTCGATCGATACCCCGGACAGTTAGCAATCAGCCCCAGCATTTT.

The rearrangement joins TRBV6-5 to TRBJ2-7; D call uncertain. This CDR3 is built from 13 residues. The V end was cut by 8 bases, the J end by 0 bases, with 11 bases between. The germline V gene encodes CDR1 MNHEY and CDR2 SVGAGI. This CDR3 reads CASLRVDSYEQYF. The CDR3 DNA reads as TGTGCCAGCCTACGCGTAGACTCCTACGAGCAGTACTTC.